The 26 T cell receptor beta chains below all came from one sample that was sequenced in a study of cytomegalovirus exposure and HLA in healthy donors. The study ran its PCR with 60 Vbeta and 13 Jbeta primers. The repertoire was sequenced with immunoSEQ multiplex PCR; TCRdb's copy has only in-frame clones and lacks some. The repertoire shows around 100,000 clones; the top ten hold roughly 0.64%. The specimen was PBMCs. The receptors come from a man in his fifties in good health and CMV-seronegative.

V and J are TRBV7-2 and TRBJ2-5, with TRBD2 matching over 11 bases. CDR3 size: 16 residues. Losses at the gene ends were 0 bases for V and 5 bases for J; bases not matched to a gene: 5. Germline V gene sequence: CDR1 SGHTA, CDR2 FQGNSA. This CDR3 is CASSLASGRGGETQYF. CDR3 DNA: TGTGCCAGCAGCTTAGCTAGCGGGAGGGGCGGTGAGACCCAGTACTTC.

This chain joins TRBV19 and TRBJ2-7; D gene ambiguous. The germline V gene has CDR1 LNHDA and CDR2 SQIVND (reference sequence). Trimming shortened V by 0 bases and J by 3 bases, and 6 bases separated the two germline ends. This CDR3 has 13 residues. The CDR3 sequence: CASSIDPYYEQYF. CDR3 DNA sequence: TGTGCCAGTAGTATAGATCCCTACTACGAGCAGTACTTC.

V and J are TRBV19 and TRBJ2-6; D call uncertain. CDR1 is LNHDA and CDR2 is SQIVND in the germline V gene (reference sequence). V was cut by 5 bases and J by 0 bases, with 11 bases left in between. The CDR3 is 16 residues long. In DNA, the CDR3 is TGTGCCAGTAGTGCCAGGATTTCCTCTGGGGCCAACGTCCTGACTTTC. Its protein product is CASSARISSGANVLTF.

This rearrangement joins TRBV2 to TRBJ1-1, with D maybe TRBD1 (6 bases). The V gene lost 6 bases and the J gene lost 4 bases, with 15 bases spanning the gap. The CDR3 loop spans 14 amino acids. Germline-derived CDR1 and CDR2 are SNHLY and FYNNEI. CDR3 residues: CASRVEGGSTEAFF. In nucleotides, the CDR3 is TGTGCCAGCAGGGTCGAAGGGGGAAGCACTGAAGCTTTCTTT. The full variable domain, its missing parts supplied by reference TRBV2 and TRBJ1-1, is EPEVTQTPSHQVTQMGQEVILRCVPISNHLYFYWYRQILGQKVEFLVSFYNNEISEKSEIFDDQFSVERPDGSNFTLKIRSTKLEDSAMYFCASRVEGGSTEAFFGQGTRLTVV.

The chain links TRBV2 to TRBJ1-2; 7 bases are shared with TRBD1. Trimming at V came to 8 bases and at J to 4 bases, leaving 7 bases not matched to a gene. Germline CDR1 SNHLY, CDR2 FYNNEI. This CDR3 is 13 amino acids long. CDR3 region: CASPGTELYGYTF. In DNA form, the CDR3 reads TGTGCCAGCCCCGGGACAGAGCTCTATGGCTACACCTTC.

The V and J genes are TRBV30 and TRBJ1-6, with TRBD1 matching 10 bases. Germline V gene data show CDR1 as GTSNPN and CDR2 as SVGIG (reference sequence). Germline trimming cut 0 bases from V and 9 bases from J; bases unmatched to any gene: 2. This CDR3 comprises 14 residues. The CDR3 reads CAWSVWTGGSPLHF. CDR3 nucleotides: TGTGCCTGGAGTGTATGGACAGGGGGTTCACCCCTCCACTTT.

As DNA, the CDR3 is TGTGCCAGCGACAGACTAGACACTGAAGCTTTCTTT. Encoded protein: CASDRLDTEAFF. The V and J genes are TRBV6-1 and TRBJ1-1; D is possibly TRBD1 (5 bases). Germline V gene data show CDR1 as MNHNS and CDR2 as SASEGT. V dropped 8 bases and J dropped 3 bases, with 10 bases sitting between them. There are 12 residues in the CDR3.

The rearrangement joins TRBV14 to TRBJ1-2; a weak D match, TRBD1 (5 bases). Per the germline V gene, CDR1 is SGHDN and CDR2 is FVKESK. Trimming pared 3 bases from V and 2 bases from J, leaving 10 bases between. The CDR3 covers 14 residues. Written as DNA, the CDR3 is TGTGCCAGCAGCCATGTACCAGGGAACTATGGCTACACCTTC. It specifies CASSHVPGNYGYTF.

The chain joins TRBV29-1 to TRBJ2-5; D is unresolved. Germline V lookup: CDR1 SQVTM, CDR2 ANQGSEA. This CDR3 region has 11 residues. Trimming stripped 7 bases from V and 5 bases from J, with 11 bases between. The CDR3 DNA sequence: TGCAGCGCTGGAGTGAGGGAGACCCAGTACTTC. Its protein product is CSAGVRETQYF. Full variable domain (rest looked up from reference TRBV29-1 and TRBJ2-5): SAVISQKPSRDICQRGTSLTIQCQVDSQVTMMFWYRQQPGQSLTLIATANQGSEATYESGFVIDKFPISRPNLTFSTLTVSNMSPEDSSIYLCSAGVRETQYFGPGTRLLVL.

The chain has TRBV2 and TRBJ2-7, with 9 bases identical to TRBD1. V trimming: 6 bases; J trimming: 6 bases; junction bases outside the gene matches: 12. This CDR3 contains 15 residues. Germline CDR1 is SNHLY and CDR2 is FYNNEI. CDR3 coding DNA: TGTGCCAGCAGGGGGACCGGGACAGGGATCGGCGAGCAGTACTTC. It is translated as CASRGTGTGIGEQYF.

CDR3 DNA sequence: TGTGCCAGCAGCTTACTAGCGGGCGCAAACGAGCAGTACTTC. It specifies CASSLLAGANEQYF. The rearrangement uses TRBV7-9 and TRBJ2-7; TRBD2 matches 8 bases. The CDR3 is 14 residues long. Germline CDR1 and CDR2: SEHNR and FQNEAQ (reference sequence). V shed 2 bases and J 5 bases; nucleotides not matched to a gene: 5.

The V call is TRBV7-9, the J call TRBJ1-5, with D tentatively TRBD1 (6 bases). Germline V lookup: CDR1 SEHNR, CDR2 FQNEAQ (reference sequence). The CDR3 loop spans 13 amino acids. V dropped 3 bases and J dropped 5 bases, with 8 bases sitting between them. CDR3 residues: CASSFGGHQPQHF. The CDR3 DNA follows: TGTGCCAGCAGCTTTGGGGGCCATCAGCCCCAGCATTTT.

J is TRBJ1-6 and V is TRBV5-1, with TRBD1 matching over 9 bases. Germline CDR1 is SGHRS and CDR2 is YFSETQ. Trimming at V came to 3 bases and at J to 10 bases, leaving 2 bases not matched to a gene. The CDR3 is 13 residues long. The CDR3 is CASSWGQGSPLHF. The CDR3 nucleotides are TGCGCCAGCAGCTGGGGACAGGGATCACCCCTCCACTTT.

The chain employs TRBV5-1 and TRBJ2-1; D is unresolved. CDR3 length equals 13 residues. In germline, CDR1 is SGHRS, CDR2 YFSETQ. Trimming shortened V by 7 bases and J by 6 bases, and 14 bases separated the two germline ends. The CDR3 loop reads CASFGGPSNEQFF. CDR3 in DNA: TGCGCCAGCTTCGGCGGCCCAAGCAATGAGCAGTTCTTC.

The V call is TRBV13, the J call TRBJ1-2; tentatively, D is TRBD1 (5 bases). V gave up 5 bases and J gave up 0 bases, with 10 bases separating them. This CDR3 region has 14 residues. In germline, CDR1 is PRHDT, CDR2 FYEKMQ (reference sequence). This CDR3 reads CASSLWGANYGYTF. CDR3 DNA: TGTGCCAGCAGCCTTTGGGGGGCTAACTATGGCTACACCTTC.

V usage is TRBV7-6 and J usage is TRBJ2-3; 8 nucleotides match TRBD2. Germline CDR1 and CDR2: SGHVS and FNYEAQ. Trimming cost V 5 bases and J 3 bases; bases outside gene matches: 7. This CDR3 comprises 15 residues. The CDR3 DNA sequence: TGTGCCAGCAGCGCGCGACTAGCGTTAACAGATACGCAGTATTTT. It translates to CASSARLALTDTQYF.

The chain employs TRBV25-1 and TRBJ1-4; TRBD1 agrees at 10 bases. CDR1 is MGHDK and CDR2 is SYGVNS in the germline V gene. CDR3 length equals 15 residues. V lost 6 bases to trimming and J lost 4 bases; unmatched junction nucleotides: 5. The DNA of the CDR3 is TGTGCCAGCAGGGGACAGGGGCGCGGTAATGAAAAACTGTTTTTT. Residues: CASRGQGRGNEKLFF.

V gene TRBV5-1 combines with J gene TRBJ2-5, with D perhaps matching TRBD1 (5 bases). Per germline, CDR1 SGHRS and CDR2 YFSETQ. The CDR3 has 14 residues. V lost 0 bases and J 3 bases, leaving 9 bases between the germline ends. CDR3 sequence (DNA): TGCGCCAGCAGCTTGGCGTCAGGGAAAGAGACCCAGTACTTC. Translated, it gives CASSLASGKETQYF.

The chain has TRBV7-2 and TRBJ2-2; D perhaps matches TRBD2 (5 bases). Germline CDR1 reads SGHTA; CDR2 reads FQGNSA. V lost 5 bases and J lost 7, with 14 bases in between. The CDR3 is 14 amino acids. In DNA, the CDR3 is TGTGCCAGCAGCACCAATCCCGGAGGCGGGGAGCTGTTTTTT. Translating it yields CASSTNPGGGELFF.

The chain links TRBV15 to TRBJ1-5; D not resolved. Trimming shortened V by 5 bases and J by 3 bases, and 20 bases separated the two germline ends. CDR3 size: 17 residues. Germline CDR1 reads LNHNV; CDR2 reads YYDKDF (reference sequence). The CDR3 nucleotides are TGTGCCACCAGCCCGATTACTGGGCCCAATTACAATCAGCCCCAGCATTTT. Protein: CATSPITGPNYNQPQHF.

CDR3 region: CASSLGGAVADTQYF. CDR3 nucleotide sequence: TGCGCCAGCAGCCTCGGGGGGGCCGTCGCAGATACGCAGTATTTT. This chain uses TRBV5-1 with TRBJ2-3, with TRBD2 matching over 8 bases. Unmatched junction bases numbered 8, after V lost 4 bases and J lost 4 bases. CDR1 is SGHRS and CDR2 is YFSETQ in the germline V gene. The CDR3 covers 15 residues.

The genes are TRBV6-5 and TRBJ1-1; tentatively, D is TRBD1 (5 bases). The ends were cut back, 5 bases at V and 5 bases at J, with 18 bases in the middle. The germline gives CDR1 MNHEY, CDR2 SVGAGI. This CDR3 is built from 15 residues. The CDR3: CASSANSGRGTEAFF. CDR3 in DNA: TGTGCCAGCAGTGCGAACTCAGGCCGGGGGACTGAAGCTTTCTTT.

The CDR3 sequence: CASSLLGAPETQYF. CDR3 DNA: TGTGCCAGCAGTTTACTAGGCGCGCCAGAGACCCAGTACTTC. V is TRBV27 and J is TRBJ2-5; D is ambiguous. V was cut by 2 bases and J by 4 bases, with 11 bases left in between. The CDR3 sequence is 14 residues long. Germline V gene sequence: CDR1 MNHEY, CDR2 SMNVEV (reference sequence).

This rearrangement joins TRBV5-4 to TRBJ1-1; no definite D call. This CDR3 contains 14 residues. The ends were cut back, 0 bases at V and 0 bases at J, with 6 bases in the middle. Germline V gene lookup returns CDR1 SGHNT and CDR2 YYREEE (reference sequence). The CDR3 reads CASSLGNMNTEAFF. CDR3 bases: TGTGCCAGCAGCTTGGGCAACATGAACACTGAAGCTTTCTTT.

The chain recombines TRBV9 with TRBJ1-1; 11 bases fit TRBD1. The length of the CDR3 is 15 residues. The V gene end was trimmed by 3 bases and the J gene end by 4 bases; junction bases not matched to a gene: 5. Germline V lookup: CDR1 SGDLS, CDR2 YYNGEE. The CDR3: CASSAAGTGGTEAFF. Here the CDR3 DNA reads TGTGCCAGCAGCGCAGCCGGGACAGGGGGCACTGAAGCTTTCTTT.

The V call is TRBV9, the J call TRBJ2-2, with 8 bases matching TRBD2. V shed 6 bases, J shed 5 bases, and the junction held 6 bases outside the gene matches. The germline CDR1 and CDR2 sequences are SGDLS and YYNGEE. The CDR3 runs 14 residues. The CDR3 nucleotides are TGTGCCAGCACTAGCGGGTACGGAACCGGGGAGCTGTTTTTT. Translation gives CASTSGYGTGELFF.